This T cell receptor (beta chain) was retrieved from a study of blood T cells in healthy people across ages. Study observations and caveats: CMV status of donors was unknown, possibly confounding expanded clonotype changes.

PCR was performed a second time for 7 to 11 cycles using a sample-barcoded 5' primer and a J-beta primer mix. Every cDNA was tagged by a template-switch adaptor with 12 random nucleotides. One entry per CDR3 protein, called by TCRdb with MiXCR from the 5' RACE reads. The top ten hold roughly 10% of the sample, which has more than 900,000 distinct CDR3 sequences, about 28% seen once. As concerns this clonotype: Its antigen is as yet unknown. Germline and junction disagree at one end, which may indicate a read error.

Each sample gave at least 6 million isolated PBMCs. The CDR3 runs to 14 residues. Germline CDR1 and CDR2: MNHEY and SMNVEV (reference sequence). The same sample was also studied in work on T cells of mothers and their children.

This sequence joins TRBV27 and TRBJ2-7; maybe TRBD1 (7 bases). The J call may be in error: the DNA end matches TRBJ2-5 better. The sample comprised blood. The sequence derives from a woman in her forties in good health. CDR3 residues: CASRLWSGGETQYF. Here the CDR3 DNA reads TGTGCCAGCAGGTTATGGTCAGGGGGGGAGACCCAGTACTTC.